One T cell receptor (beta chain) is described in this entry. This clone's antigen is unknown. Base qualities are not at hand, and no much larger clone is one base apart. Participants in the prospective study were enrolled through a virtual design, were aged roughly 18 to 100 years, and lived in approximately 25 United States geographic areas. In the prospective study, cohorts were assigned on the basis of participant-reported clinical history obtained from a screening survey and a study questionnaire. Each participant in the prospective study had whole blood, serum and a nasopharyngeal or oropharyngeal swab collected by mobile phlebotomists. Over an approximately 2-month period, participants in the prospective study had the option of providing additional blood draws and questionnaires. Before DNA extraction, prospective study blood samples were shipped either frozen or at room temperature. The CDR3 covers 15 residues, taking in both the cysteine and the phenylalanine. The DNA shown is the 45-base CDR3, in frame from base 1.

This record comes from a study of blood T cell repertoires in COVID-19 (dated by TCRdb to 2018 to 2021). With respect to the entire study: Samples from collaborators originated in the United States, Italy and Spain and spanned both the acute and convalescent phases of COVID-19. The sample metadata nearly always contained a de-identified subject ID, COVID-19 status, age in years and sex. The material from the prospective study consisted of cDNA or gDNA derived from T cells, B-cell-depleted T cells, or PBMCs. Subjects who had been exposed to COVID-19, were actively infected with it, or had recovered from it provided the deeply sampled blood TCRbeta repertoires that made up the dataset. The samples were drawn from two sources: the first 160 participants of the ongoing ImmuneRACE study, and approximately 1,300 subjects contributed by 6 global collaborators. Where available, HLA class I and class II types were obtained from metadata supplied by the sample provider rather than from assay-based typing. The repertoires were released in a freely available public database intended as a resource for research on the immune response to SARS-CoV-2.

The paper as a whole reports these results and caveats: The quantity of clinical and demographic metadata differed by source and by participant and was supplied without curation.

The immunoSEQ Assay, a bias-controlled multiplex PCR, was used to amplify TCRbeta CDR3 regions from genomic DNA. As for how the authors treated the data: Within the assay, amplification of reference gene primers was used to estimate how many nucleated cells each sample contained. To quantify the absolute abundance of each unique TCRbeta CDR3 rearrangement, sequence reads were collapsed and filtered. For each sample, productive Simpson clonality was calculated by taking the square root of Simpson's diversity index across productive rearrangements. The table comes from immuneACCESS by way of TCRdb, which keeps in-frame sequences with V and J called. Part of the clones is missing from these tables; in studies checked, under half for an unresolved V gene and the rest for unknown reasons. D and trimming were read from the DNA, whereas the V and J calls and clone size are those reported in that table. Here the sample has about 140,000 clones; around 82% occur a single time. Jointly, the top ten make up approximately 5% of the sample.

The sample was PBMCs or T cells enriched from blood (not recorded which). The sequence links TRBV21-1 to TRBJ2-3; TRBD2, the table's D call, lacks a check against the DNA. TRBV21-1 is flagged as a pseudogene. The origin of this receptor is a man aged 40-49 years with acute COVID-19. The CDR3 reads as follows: CASSNERTSTDTQYF. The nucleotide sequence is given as TGTGCCAGCAGCAATGAGAGGACTAGCACAGATACGCAGTATTTT.